This record concerns one TCR beta chain sequence. Clones were read by immunoSEQ multiplex PCR, and TCRdb kept only the in-frame ones, dropping some. The data contain 250,000 to 300,000 clones, roughly 82% of them singletons. V lost 0 bases to trimming and J lost 2 bases; unmatched junction nucleotides: 14. The length of the CDR3 is 19 residues. Per the germline V gene, CDR1 is SGHRS and CDR2 is YFSETQ. This specimen comes from a study of control samples from healthy donors and cancer patients. This TCR was sampled from a woman in her sixties or seventies with lung cancer. Sequencing was carried out using PBMCs. V is TRBV5-1 and J is TRBJ2-7, with 10 bases aligning to TRBD2. In nucleotides, the CDR3 is TGCGCCAGCAGCTTGGCCTTTGGTATAAGCGGGAGGGGTACCTACGAGCAGTACTTC. Amino acid sequence: CASSLAFGISGRGTYEQYF.